A single sample gave rise to the 16 T cell receptor beta chains below, sequenced in a study of blood T cell repertoires in COVID-19. Some clones are missing from TCRdb's copy, which holds only in-frame ones; the method was immunoSEQ multiplex PCR. The data contain over 150,000 clones, roughly 80% of them seen just once; the ten biggest clones take up around 28%. The sequencing input was peripheral blood. All receptors derive from a woman in her sixties or seventies with acute or convalescent COVID-19.

V and J are TRBV10-2 and TRBJ2-7, with D perhaps matching TRBD1 (5 bases). This CDR3 has 11 residues. In germline, CDR1 is WSHSY, CDR2 SAAADI. Trimming left V 7 bases short and J 7 bases short, with 11 bases between. The CDR3 sequence: CASKGQREQYV. In nucleotides, the CDR3 is TGCGCCAGCAAAGGACAAAGGGAGCAGTACGTC.

The chain carries TRBV11-2 and TRBJ2-3, with TRBD2 matching 7 bases. V lost 7 bases and J lost 1; bases outside the gene matches: 8. CDR1 is SGHAT and CDR2 is FQNNGV in the germline V gene. The CDR3 is 15 amino acids. CDR3 region: CASTRGGGGTDTQYF. CDR3 nucleotides: TGTGCCAGCACCCGGGGCGGGGGAGGCACAGATACGCAGTATTTT.

This chain connects TRBV18 to TRBJ2-7; D is possibly TRBD1 (6 bases). This CDR3 is built from 14 residues. The V end lost 3 bases, the J end lost 5 bases, and 14 bases lay between the germline ends. Germline V CDR1 and CDR2: KGHSH, LQKENI. CDR3 DNA sequence: TGTGCCAGCTCACCGGGGCGACAGGCAAACGAGCAGTACGTC. Protein sequence: CASSPGRQANEQYV.

This clone occurred a few times. The chain employs TRBV10-2 and TRBJ2-1, with 9 bases aligning to TRBD2. Trimming removed 3 bases from V and 9 bases from J; junction bases left unmatched: 6. Germline assignment: CDR1 WSHSY and CDR2 SAAADI. The CDR3 has 14 residues. The CDR3 here is CASSERRGGREQFF. CDR3 nucleotide sequence: TGCGCCAGCAGTGAACGGCGGGGGGGACGTGAGCAGTTCTTC.

This chain connects TRBV28 to TRBJ1-5, with 7 bases aligning to TRBD1. V dropped 7 bases and J dropped 9; count of bases not matched to a gene: 15. The CDR3 has 15 amino acids. Germline CDR1 is MDHEN and CDR2 is SYDVKM. The CDR3 reads CASTTGQSGRGPQHF. The CDR3 nucleotides read TGTGCCAGCACCACGGGACAGTCGGGGAGAGGGCCCCAGCATTTT.

The chain recombines TRBV5-1 with TRBJ1-3; D ambiguous. The CDR3 loop spans 13 amino acids. CDR1 and CDR2 (germline): SGHRS, YFSETQ. The V and J ends lost 5 bases and 5 bases respectively, with 11 bases between them. This CDR3 is CASRPLRRNTIYF. In nucleotides, the CDR3 is TGCGCCAGCAGGCCTCTCAGGAGAAACACCATATATTTT.

This chain links TRBV7-9 with TRBJ2-7, with 9 bases lining up with TRBD1. Trimming took 1 base from V and 5 from J; bases not matched to a gene: 6. This CDR3 has 15 amino acids. CDR1 and CDR2 (germline): SEHNR, FQNEAQ (reference sequence). Here the CDR3 DNA reads TGTGCCAGCAGCTTAGGGGGGACAGGGAACGACGAGCAGTACGTC. Translating gives CASSLGGTGNDEQYV.

The table lists this clone with a few counts. This chain connects TRBV27 to TRBJ1-4, with 9 bases lining up with TRBD1. The J segment lost 6 bases and the V segment lost 7 bases, leaving 9 bases of the junction unmatched. The germline CDR1 and CDR2 sequences are MNHEY and SMNVEV (reference sequence). The CDR3 loop spans 15 amino acids. CDR3 in DNA: TGTGCCAGCACCTTCGGACAGGGGCGGGATGAAAAACTGTTTTTT. This codes for CASTFGQGRDEKLFF.

The rearrangement joins TRBV7-9 to TRBJ1-5, with TRBD1 matching over 9 bases. V trimming: 5 bases; J trimming: 5 bases; junction bases outside the gene matches: 4. CDR1 and CDR2 (germline): SEHNR, FQNEAQ (reference sequence). This CDR3 is built from 14 residues. The CDR3 nucleotides read TGTGCCAGCAGCCAGGGGACAGGGCATCAGCCCCAGCATTTT. Translation gives CASSQGTGHQPQHF.

This chain joins TRBV27 and TRBJ1-2; 7 bases agree with TRBD1. Trimming removed 3 bases from V and 4 bases from J; junction bases left unmatched: 8. Germline lookup yields CDR1 MNHEY and CDR2 SMNVEV (reference sequence). The CDR3 has 15 amino acids. The CDR3 loop is CASSLDRWATYGYTF. The CDR3 region has the DNA TGTGCCAGCAGTTTGGACAGGTGGGCCACCTATGGCTACACCTTC.

The V call is TRBV9, the J call TRBJ2-2; TRBD1 matches at 11 bases. This CDR3 has 15 amino acids. With 5 bases clipped from V and 3 bases from J, the junction kept 3 bases outside the gene matches. CDR1 and CDR2 from the germline V gene are SGDLS and YYNGEE. The CDR3 coding sequence is TGTGCCAGCAGACCGGGACAGGGGGACACCGGGGAGCTGTTTTTT. Protein sequence: CASRPGQGDTGELFF.

The chain couples TRBV10-3 to TRBJ1-1; 10 nucleotides line up with TRBD1. V lost 6 bases, J lost 0 bases, and 7 bases stayed unmatched. The CDR3 spans 16 residues. Germline values: CDR1 ENHRY, CDR2 SYGVKD. The CDR3 coding sequence is TGTGCCATCAGCCTTGGGACAGGGGTAATGAACACTGAAGCTTTCTTT. The encoded protein is CAISLGTGVMNTEAFF.

This chain joins TRBV19 and TRBJ2-2, with TRBD2 matching 10 bases. This CDR3 region has 16 residues. Germline CDR1 and CDR2: LNHDA and SQIVND (reference sequence). Trimming removed 10 bases from V and 3 bases from J; junction bases left unmatched: 11. The CDR3 here is CATKRPSGGHTGELFF. In nucleotides, the CDR3 is TGTGCCACCAAGCGGCCTAGCGGGGGACACACCGGGGAGCTGTTTTTT. Supplemented by reference TRBV19 and TRBJ2-2, the full variable domain reads DGGITQSPKYLFRKEGQNVTLSCEQNLNHDAMYWYRQDPGQGLRLIYYSQIVNDFQKGDIAEGYSVSREKKESFPLTVTSAQKNPTAFYLCATKRPSGGHTGELFFGEGSRLTVL.

The gene calls are TRBV3-1 (or the pseudogene TRBV3-2) and TRBJ2-2; 9 bases line up with TRBD2. Germline assignment: CDR1 LGHDT and CDR2 YNNKEL (reference sequence). V trimming: 3 bases; J trimming: 5 bases; junction bases outside the gene matches: 7. This CDR3 region has 16 residues. The CDR3 here is CASSHRGGAKTGELFF. The CDR3, as DNA: TGTGCCAGCAGCCATCGCGGGGGGGCTAAAACCGGGGAGCTGTTTTTT.

The CDR3 spells CASSYSLSRIAYV. The CDR3 nucleotides read TGTGCCAGCAGTTACTCTCTAAGCCGGATAGCGTACGTC. The genes are TRBV6-2 or TRBV6-3 and TRBJ2-7, with D unclear. V was clipped by 0 bases and J by 12 bases, with 15 bases between them. Looked up from germline, CDR1 is MNHEY and CDR2 is SVGEGT. CDR3 length: 13 residues.

The rearrangement joins TRBV7-3 to TRBJ1-3; the match to TRBD1 covers 8 bases. Looked up from germline, CDR1 is SGHTA and CDR2 is FQGTGA. The CDR3 has 17 amino acids. The trim removed 4 bases at V and 0 bases at J, leaving 8 bases unmatched. The CDR3 bases are TGTGCCAGCAGCTCCTCCCGGGACAGGCACTCTGGAAACACCATATATTTT. Translating it yields CASSSSRDRHSGNTIYF.